The text below deals with one T cell receptor (beta chain). This CDR3 region has 13 residues. Looked up from germline, CDR1 is SGHNT and CDR2 is YYREEE (reference sequence). V was trimmed by 0 bases and J by 4 bases, leaving 8 bases between them. The sample is drawn from a study of shared clonotypes between healthy human individuals. Sequencing was performed with immunoSEQ multiplex PCR; in TCRdb, only in-frame clones are kept and a portion is missing. The table includes some 1 million clones, more than 65% detected once. Material: memory CD4+ T cells sorted from blood. Subset given: CD45RA-negative fraction. The chain carries TRBV5-4 and TRBJ2-7; D uncertain. This TCR was sampled from a young man in good health. The CDR3 region is CASSLASSYEQYF. CDR3 nucleotide sequence: TGTGCCAGCAGCTTGGCCTCGAGTTACGAGCAGTACTTC.